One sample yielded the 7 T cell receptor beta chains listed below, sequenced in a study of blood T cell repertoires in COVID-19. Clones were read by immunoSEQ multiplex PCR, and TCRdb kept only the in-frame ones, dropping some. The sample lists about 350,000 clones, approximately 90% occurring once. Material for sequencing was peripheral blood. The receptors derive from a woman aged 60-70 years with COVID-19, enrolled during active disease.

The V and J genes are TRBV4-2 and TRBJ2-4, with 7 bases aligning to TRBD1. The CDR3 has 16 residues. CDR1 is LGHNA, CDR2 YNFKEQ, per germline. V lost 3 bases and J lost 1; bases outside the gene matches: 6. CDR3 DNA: TGTGCCAGCAGCCATGACAGGGATATGGCCAAAAACATTCAGTACTTC. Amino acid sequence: CASSHDRDMAKNIQYF.

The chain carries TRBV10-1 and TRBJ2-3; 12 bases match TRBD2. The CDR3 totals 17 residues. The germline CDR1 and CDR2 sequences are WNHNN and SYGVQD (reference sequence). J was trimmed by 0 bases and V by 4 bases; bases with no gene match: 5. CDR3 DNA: TGCGCCAGCAGTGCAACTAGCGGGGGGACTAGCACAGATACGCAGTATTTT. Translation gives CASSATSGGTSTDTQYF.

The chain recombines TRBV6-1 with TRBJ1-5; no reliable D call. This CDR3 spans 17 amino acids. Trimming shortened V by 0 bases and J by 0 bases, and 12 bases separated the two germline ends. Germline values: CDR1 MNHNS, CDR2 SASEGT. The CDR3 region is CASSEAGSLYSNQPQHF. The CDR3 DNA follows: TGTGCCAGCAGTGAAGCGGGCAGCCTGTATAGCAATCAGCCCCAGCATTTT.

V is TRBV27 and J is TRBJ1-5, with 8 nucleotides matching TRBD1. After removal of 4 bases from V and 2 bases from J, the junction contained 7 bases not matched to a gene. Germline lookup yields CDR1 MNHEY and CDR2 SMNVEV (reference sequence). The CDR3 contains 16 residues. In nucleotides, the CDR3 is TGTGCCAGCAGTTCCTTCGGACAGGGAGGCAATCAGCCCCAGCATTTT. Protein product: CASSSFGQGGNQPQHF.

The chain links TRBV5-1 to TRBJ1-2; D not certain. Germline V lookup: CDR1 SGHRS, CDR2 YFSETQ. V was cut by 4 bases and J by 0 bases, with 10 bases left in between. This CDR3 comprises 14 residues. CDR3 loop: CASSPGGANYGYTF. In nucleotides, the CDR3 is TGCGCCAGCAGCCCGGGAGGAGCTAACTATGGCTACACCTTC.

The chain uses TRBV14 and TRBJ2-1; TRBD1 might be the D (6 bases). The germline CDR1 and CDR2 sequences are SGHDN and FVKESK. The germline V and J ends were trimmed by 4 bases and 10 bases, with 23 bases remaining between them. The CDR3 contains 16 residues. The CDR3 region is CASSRRSWGQPWEQFF. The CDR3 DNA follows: TGTGCCAGCAGCCGGAGAAGTTGGGGGCAACCCTGGGAGCAGTTCTTC.

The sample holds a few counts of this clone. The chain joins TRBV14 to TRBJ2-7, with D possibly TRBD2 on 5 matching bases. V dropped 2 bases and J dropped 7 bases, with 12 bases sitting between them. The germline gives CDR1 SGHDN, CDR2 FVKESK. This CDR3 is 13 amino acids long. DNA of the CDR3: TGTGCCAGCAGCCAATGGGGAGAATTGGAGCAGTACTTC. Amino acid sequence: CASSQWGELEQYF.